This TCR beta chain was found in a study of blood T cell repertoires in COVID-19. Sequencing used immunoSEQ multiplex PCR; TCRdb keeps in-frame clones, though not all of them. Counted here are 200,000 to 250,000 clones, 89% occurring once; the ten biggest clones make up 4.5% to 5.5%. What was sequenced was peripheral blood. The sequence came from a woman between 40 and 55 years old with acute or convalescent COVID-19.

CDR3 in DNA: TGTGCCAGCAGTTCAGGGGCAAGGACCGGGGAGCTGTTTTTT. Translation: CASSSGARTGELFF. The V and J genes are TRBV27 and TRBJ2-2; the D gene is possibly TRBD1 (6 bases). CDR1 is MNHEY, CDR2 SMNVEV, per germline (reference sequence). The CDR3 extends over 14 amino acids. With 4 bases removed from V and 5 bases from J, the gap between germline ends came to 11 bases.